This T cell receptor (beta chain) originates from a study of cytomegalovirus exposure and HLA in healthy donors. Study findings and constraints: Most of the TCR beta V segments (in an earlier analysis) were productive either about 90% or about 30% of the time. Most likely, a cluster of highly shared sequence variants arose as a sequencing artifact.

The CDR3 totals 11 residues. In germline, CDR1 is SNHLY, CDR2 FYNNEI. V dropped 5 bases and J dropped 12 bases, with 14 bases sitting between them. Both 60 Vbeta primers and 13 Jbeta primers went into the PCR. Measured with immunoSEQ multiplex PCR; TCRdb has only the in-frame clones, and not every one. The table for this sample gives fewer than 250,000 clones. Note on this clone: Its antigen is still unknown.

The sequenced sample was PBMCs. The sequence derives from a woman aged 25-40 years in good health and CMV-seropositive. The chain carries TRBV2 and TRBJ2-7; maybe TRBD2 (5 bases). CDR3 sequence reads: CASSLGSSRYF. In nucleotides, the CDR3 is TGTGCCAGCAGTCTCGGCTCTAGCAGGTACTTC.